This is a list of T cell receptor beta chains from one sample in a study of shared clonotypes between healthy human individuals. Repertoires were generated with immunoSEQ multiplex PCR, while TCRdb's copy carries only in-frame clones and drops some. The sample has about 2.2 million clones, roughly 93% seen once. The specimen was naive CD8+ T cells from PBMCs. The receptors come from a young man in good health. Some clones in this sample may be carry-over from other donors' samples. The CDR3 runs from the conserved cysteine through the conserved F or W. A D gene is named only where the DNA matches it firmly. The size entry is marked missing in some rows and otherwise reads once, few, many or a size class.

d_gene,j_gene,abundance,v_gene,CDR3aa,CDR3nt
.,TRBJ2-7,.,TRBV5-4,CASSRGTSDSYEQYF,TGTGCCAGCAGCCGGGGGACATCCGACTCCTACGAGCAGTACTTC
TRBD1,TRBJ1-1,.,TRBV6-5,CASGGTGYPEAFF,TGTGCCAGCGGGGGGACAGGGTATCCTGAAGCTTTCTTT
.,TRBJ1-1,.,TRBV27,CASSFGGYTEAFF,TGTGCCAGCAGTTTTGGAGGATACACTGAAGCTTTCTTT
.,TRBJ1-5,.,TRBV9,CASSRDLGNQPQHF,TGTGCCAGCAGCCGGGACTTGGGCAATCAGCCCCAGCATTTT
.,TRBJ1-2,.,TRBV9,CASSVDGGQYPGLGYTF,TGTGCCAGCAGCGTAGATGGGGGGCAGTATCCAGGTCTTGGCTACACCTTC
.,TRBJ1-1,.,TRBV29-1,CSVEVGTPRAEAFF,TGCAGCGTTGAAGTTGGGACCCCTCGTGCCGAAGCTTTCTTT
.,TRBJ1-1,.,TRBV29-1,CSVEVGGAAEAFF,TGCAGCGTTGAGGTCGGGGGGGCTGCTGAAGCTTTCTTT
.,TRBJ2-1,.,TRBV11-2,CASSPRGGDRNNEQFF,TGTGCCAGCAGCCCTAGAGGTGGCGACCGAAACAATGAGCAGTTCTTC
.,TRBJ1-5,.,TRBV27,CASQTGGQGNQPQHF,TGTGCCAGCCAAACGGGGGGTCAGGGCAATCAGCCCCAGCATTTT
.,TRBJ2-1,.,TRBV7-8,CASSLKPMRHDNEQFF,TGTGCCAGCAGCTTAAAACCGATGAGACACGACAATGAGCAGTTCTTC
.,TRBJ2-7,.,TRBV6-1,CASSAMGTLTGRPSYEQYF,TGTGCCAGCAGTGCGATGGGGACTCTTACAGGCCGACCCTCCTACGAGCAGTACTTC
.,TRBJ1-1,.,TRBV28,CASTTTRRATQRQNTEAFF,TGTGCCAGCACCACAACTCGTCGGGCCACACAGAGGCAGAACACTGAAGCTTTCTTT
.,TRBJ1-5,.,TRBV28,CASTSRQVYSNQPQHF,TGTGCCAGCACATCCCGGCAGGTATATAGCAATCAGCCCCAGCATTTT
TRBD1,TRBJ2-3,once,TRBV27,CASSPGTGILGTQYF,TGTGCCAGCAGCCCCGGGACAGGGATTCTTGGTACGCAGTATTTT
.,TRBJ2-2,.,TRBV28,CASSPIANTGELFF,TGTGCCAGCAGCCCAATTGCGAACACCGGGGAGCTGTTTTTT
.,TRBJ2-1,.,TRBV13,CASSSSGRSSYNEQFF,TGTGCCAGCAGCTCGTCAGGGCGAAGCTCCTACAATGAGCAGTTCTTC
.,TRBJ2-3,.,TRBV28,CASSLRQGSTDTQYF,TGTGCCAGCAGTTTGAGGCAGGGGAGCACAGATACGCAGTATTTT
.,TRBJ2-7,.,TRBV5-6,CASSRLRAYEQYF,TGTGCCAGCAGCCGACTCAGGGCCTACGAGCAGTACTTC
TRBD2,TRBJ2-7,.,TRBV11-3,CASSPGSGVEQYF,TGTGCCAGCAGCCCAGGAAGCGGGGTCGAGCAGTACTTC
.,TRBJ1-4,.,TRBV4-3,CASSQDQDFSERLFF,TGCGCCAGCAGCCAAGATCAGGACTTCTCAGAACGGCTGTTTTTT
.,TRBJ2-3,.,TRBV11-2,CASSLRGGLADTQYF,TGTGCCAGCAGCCTCCGGGGAGGTTTGGCAGATACGCAGTATTTT
TRBD1,TRBJ2-7,.,TRBV29-1,CSVTHRDRGYEQYF,TGCAGCGTCACCCACCGGGACAGGGGCTACGAGCAGTACTTC
.,TRBJ1-1,.,TRBV19,CASTMRYREMNTEAFF,TGTGCCAGTACCATGAGATACAGGGAGATGAACACTGAAGCTTTCTTT
.,TRBJ2-2,.,TRBV28,CASSLFQGGELFF,TGTGCCAGCAGTTTATTCCAGGGCGGGGAGCTGTTTTTT
.,TRBJ2-1,few,TRBV19,CASSIVSRNEQFF,TGTGCCAGTAGTATCGTCTCCCGGAATGAGCAGTTCTTC
.,TRBJ2-7,once,TRBV9,CASSVDRMSDEQYF,TGTGCCAGCAGCGTGGACAGAATGTCGGACGAGCAGTACTTC
TRBD1,TRBJ1-5,.,TRBV28,CASSRIRDRESNQPQHF,TGTGCCAGCAGTCGGATAAGAGACAGGGAGAGCAATCAGCCCCAGCATTTT
TRBD1,TRBJ1-1,.,TRBV9,CASSVGGGQGFEAFF,TGTGCCAGCAGCGTAGGAGGTGGACAGGGGTTTGAAGCTTTCTTT
TRBD2,TRBJ2-2,.,TRBV5-1,CASRLAANTGELFF,TGCGCCAGCAGACTAGCGGCGAACACCGGGGAGCTGTTTTTT
TRBD1,TRBJ2-3,.,TRBV5-3,CARSLGQGDRLKDTDTQYF,TGTGCCAGAAGCTTGGGACAGGGGGACCGACTAAAAGATACAGATACGCAGTATTTT
.,TRBJ2-1,.,TRBV11-2,CASSLGGPSANEQFF,TGTGCCAGCAGCTTAGGGGGACCCAGTGCCAATGAGCAGTTCTTC
.,TRBJ2-1,.,TRBV4-1,CASSHPGTEQFF,TGCGCCAGCAGCCACCCCGGGACAGAGCAGTTCTTC
.,TRBJ1-4,.,TRBV30,CAWNLGEKLFF,TGTGCCTGGAATCTGGGGGAAAAACTGTTTTTT
.,TRBJ1-1,once,TRBV9,CASSQYGSEAFF,TGTGCCAGCAGCCAATACGGCAGTGAAGCTTTCTTT
.,TRBJ2-7,.,TRBV10-3,CALEPNGTPNSSYEQYF,TGTGCCCTCGAACCGAACGGGACACCTAATAGCTCCTACGAGCAGTACTTC
.,TRBJ2-5,.,TRBV27,CASSLSGGTAQYF,TGTGCCAGCAGTTTATCTGGGGGAACGGCCCAGTACTTC
.,TRBJ1-5,.,TRBV19,CASSILATTQPQHF,TGTGCCAGTAGTATTCTGGCAACTACCCAGCCCCAGCATTTT
.,TRBJ2-7,.,TRBV28,CASSPARDIYEQYF,TGTGCCAGCAGCCCCGCTCGGGACATCTACGAGCAGTACTTC
.,TRBJ1-1,.,TRBV29-1,CSDRRRMNTEAFF,TGCAGCGACCGTCGCCGCATGAACACTGAAGCTTTCTTT
.,TRBJ2-7,.,TRBV27,CASSLSGGPGYEQYF,TGTGCCAGCAGTTTAAGTGGGGGTCCGGGTTACGAGCAGTACTTC
.,TRBJ2-7,.,TRBV7-9,CASSLGETVSYEQYF,TGTGCCAGCAGCTTAGGTGAGACTGTTTCCTACGAGCAGTACTTC
.,TRBJ2-5,.,TRBV5-6,CASSYRGRKETQYF,TGTGCCAGCAGCTACCGGGGCCGCAAAGAGACCCAGTACTTC
TRBD2,TRBJ2-1,.,TRBV4-3,CASSQIGLAGEYNEQFF,TGCGCCAGCAGCCAGATTGGACTAGCGGGAGAATACAATGAGCAGTTCTTC
TRBD2,TRBJ2-2,.,TRBV27,CASSQGLAGTRNGELFF,TGTGCCAGCAGTCAGGGACTAGCGGGAACACGGAACGGGGAGCTGTTTTTT
.,TRBJ1-2,.,TRBV4-1,CASSSIGINGYTF,TGCGCCAGCAGCTCGATCGGGATTAATGGCTACACCTTC
TRBD2,TRBJ2-3,.,TRBV5-1,CASSNGLAGGPPGDTQYF,TGCGCCAGCAGCAACGGACTAGCGGGAGGGCCGCCGGGAGATACGCAGTATTTT
.,TRBJ1-2,.,TRBV7-9,CASREGEGGYTF,TGTGCCAGCCGGGAGGGCGAGGGTGGCTACACCTTC
TRBD1,TRBJ2-7,.,TRBV29-1,CSVLTGLRYEQYF,TGCAGCGTTCTGACAGGGCTAAGGTACGAGCAGTACTTC
.,TRBJ1-2,.,TRBV16,CASSQFGKIEEGYTF,TGTGCCAGCAGCCAATTTGGGAAGATTGAGGAGGGCTACACCTTC
.,TRBJ1-2,.,TRBV6-1,CASRELNYGYTF,TGTGCCAGCAGGGAGCTGAACTATGGCTACACCTTC
.,TRBJ1-1,.,TRBV5-6,CASSPEGVTEAFF,TGTGCCAGCAGCCCGGAGGGAGTCACTGAAGCTTTCTTT
.,TRBJ2-1,once,TRBV9,CASSVRRGTPVYNEQFF,TGTGCCAGCAGCGTACGCCGTGGGACCCCAGTTTACAATGAGCAGTTCTTC
TRBD1,TRBJ2-2,.,TRBV5-1,CASSYRNQGARVTGELFF,TGCGCCAGCAGCTACAGAAACCAGGGGGCAAGAGTCACCGGGGAGCTGTTTTTT
.,TRBJ2-1,once,TRBV28,CASSFRGLNEQFF,TGTGCCAGCAGTTTTCGGGGTCTAAATGAGCAGTTCTTC